Listed below are T cell receptor beta chains from one sample, sequenced in a study of blood T cell repertoires in COVID-19. Sequencing used immunoSEQ multiplex PCR; TCRdb keeps in-frame clones, though not all of them. Among 200,000 to 250,000 clones, 70% to 90% were seen once, and the ten largest hold about 12%. Sequenced sample: peripheral blood. Receptors were obtained from a woman in her late teens or twenties who had recovered from COVID-19. Both conserved end residues are part of each CDR3. D genes are given only for firm matches. The size of a clone is reported for some rows only, either as once, few or many, or as a class for expanded clones.

size | length | D | J | V | CDR3 | DNA
. | 14 | TRBD1 | TRBJ1-2 | TRBV19 | CASSPRQGVFGYTF | TGTGCCAGTAGTCCCAGACAGGGGGTTTTTGGCTACACCTTC
. | 15 | TRBD2 | TRBJ2-7 | TRBV18 | CASSPQRGAPYEQYF | TGTGCCAGCTCACCGCAGCGGGGGGCTCCCTACGAGCAGTACTTC
. | 14 | . | TRBJ1-2 | TRBV28 | CASSSFRSLYGYTF | TGTGCCAGCAGTTCGTTTAGGAGCCTCTATGGCTACACCTTC
. | 15 | TRBD1 | TRBJ1-4 | TRBV18 | CASSPKQGADEKLFF | TGTGCCAGCTCACCGAAACAGGGGGCGGATGAAAAACTGTTTTTT
. | 16 | . | TRBJ2-1 | TRBV9 | CASSESEARSYNEQFF | TGTGCCAGCAGCGAGTCGGAGGCCAGGTCCTACAATGAGCAGTTCTTC
. | 15 | TRBD1 | TRBJ2-1 | TRBV6-6 | CASSYQKQGYNEQFF | TGTGCCAGCAGTTATCAGAAACAGGGGTACAATGAGCAGTTCTTC
. | 13 | . | TRBJ2-1 | TRBV7-8 | CASSMGGSNEQFF | TGTGCCAGCAGCATGGGGGGTTCGAATGAGCAGTTCTTC
. | 12 | . | TRBJ2-7 | TRBV6-4 | CAGGAEGTEQYF | TGTGCCGGGGGGGCAGAGGGGACCGAGCAGTACTTC
. | 13 | TRBD1 | TRBJ2-7 | TRBV19 | CASSPRDRAEQYF | TGTGCCAGTAGCCCCAGGGACAGGGCCGAGCAGTACTTC
. | 18 | . | TRBJ2-1 | TRBV6-2/TRBV6-3 | CASSYTRGVGHSYNEQFF | TGTGCCAGCAGTTACACGCGTGGTGTCGGTCACTCCTACAATGAGCAGTTCTTC
. | 16 | TRBD2 | TRBJ2-6 | TRBV9 | CASSVAGGKGANVLTF | TGTGCCAGCAGCGTAGCCGGGGGGAAAGGGGCCAACGTCCTGACTTTC
. | 16 | TRBD2 | TRBJ2-1 | TRBV5-1 | CASSTRLAGGFDEQFF | TGCGCCAGCAGCACTCGACTAGCGGGAGGATTCGATGAGCAGTTCTTC
. | 15 | TRBD2 | TRBJ2-1 | TRBV6-2/TRBV6-3 | CASSRYTSGPNEQFF | TGTGCCAGCAGCCGATATACTAGCGGACCCAATGAGCAGTTCTTC
. | 14 | TRBD2 | TRBJ2-1 | TRBV30 | CAWKTSGKFNEQFF | TGTGCCTGGAAGACTAGCGGAAAGTTTAATGAGCAGTTCTTC
once | 15 | TRBD2 | TRBJ2-3 | TRBV7-2 | CASSLAGGHTDTQYF | TGTGCCAGCAGCCTAGCGGGAGGGCACACAGATACGCAGTATTTT
. | 19 | TRBD1 | TRBJ2-1 | TRBV19 | CASRSPGQGYLSSYNEQFF | TGTGCCAGTAGGTCGCCGGGACAGGGATATTTAAGCTCCTACAATGAGCAGTTCTTC
. | 17 | TRBD1 | TRBJ1-2 | TRBV20-1 | CSASGGINRQGHYGYTF | TGCAGTGCTAGTGGGGGGATTAATAGACAGGGCCACTATGGCTACACCTTC
. | 13 | . | TRBJ1-1 | TRBV7-2 | CASSFRVNTEAFF | TGTGCCAGCAGCTTTAGAGTTAACACTGAAGCTTTCTTT
. | 14 | . | TRBJ1-3 | TRBV7-2 | CASSLGDSGNTIYF | TGTGCCAGCAGCCTAGGAGATTCTGGAAACACCATATATTTT
. | 14 | . | TRBJ2-7 | TRBV10-3 | CAISESRGGREQYF | TGTGCCATCAGTGAGTCAAGGGGGGGGCGCGAGCAGTACTTC
. | 14 | . | TRBJ2-2 | TRBV6-4 | CASSTQQGTGELFF | TGTGCCAGCAGTACTCAACAGGGAACCGGGGAGCTGTTTTTT
. | 13 | TRBD1 | TRBJ2-1 | TRBV2 | CASSEMTGWEQFF | TGTGCCAGCAGTGAAATGACAGGGTGGGAGCAGTTCTTC
. | 14 | . | TRBJ2-7 | TRBV27 | CASSRNRGAYEQYF | TGTGCCAGCAGCCGTAACCGGGGAGCCTACGAGCAGTACTTC